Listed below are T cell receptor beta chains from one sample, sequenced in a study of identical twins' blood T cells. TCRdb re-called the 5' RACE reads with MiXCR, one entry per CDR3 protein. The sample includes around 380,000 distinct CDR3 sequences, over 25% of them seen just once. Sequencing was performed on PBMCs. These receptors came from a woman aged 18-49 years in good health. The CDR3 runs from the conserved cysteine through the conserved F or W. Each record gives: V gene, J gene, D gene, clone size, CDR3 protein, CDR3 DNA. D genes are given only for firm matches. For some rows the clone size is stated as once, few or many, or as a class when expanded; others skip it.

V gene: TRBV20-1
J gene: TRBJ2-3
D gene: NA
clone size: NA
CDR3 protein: CSARDPGFTDTQYF
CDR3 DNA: TGCAGTGCTAGAGATCCCGGGTTCACAGATACGCAGTATTTT

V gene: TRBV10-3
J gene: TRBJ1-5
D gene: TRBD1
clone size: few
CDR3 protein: CAISERTGGRQPQHF
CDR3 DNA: TGTGCCATCAGTGAGCGTACAGGGGGCAGGCAGCCCCAGCATTTT

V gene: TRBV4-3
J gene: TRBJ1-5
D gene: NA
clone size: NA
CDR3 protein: CASSQVGSNQPQHF
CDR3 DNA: TGCGCCAGCAGCCAAGTAGGTAGCAATCAGCCCCAGCATTTT

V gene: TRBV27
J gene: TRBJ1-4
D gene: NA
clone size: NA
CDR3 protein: CAGSWVGATNEKLFF
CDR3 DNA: TGTGCCGGCAGTTGGGTAGGGGCAACTAATGAAAAACTGTTTTTT

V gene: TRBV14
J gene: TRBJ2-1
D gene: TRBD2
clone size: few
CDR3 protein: CASSQDLGPLAGVAYEQFF
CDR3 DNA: TGTGCCAGCAGCCAAGATCTGGGACCACTAGCGGGAGTTGCCTATGAGCAGTTCTTC

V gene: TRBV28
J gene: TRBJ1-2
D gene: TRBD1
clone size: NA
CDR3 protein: CASSPTYRGNTF
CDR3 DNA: TGTGCCAGCAGTCCGACCTACAGGGGGAACACCTTC

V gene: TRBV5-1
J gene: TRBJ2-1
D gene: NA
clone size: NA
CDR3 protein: CASSFSQGNEQFF
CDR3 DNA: TGCGCCAGCAGCTTCAGTCAAGGCAATGAGCAGTTCTTC

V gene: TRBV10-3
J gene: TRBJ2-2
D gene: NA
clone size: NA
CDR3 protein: CAISEPSAGELFF
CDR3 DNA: TGTGCCATCAGTGAGCCTAGCGCCGGGGAGCTGTTTTTT

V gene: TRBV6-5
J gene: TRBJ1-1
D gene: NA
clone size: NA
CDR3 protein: CASSGRQHGSAFF
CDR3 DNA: TGTGCCAGCAGCGGGAGGCAGCATGGCTCTGCTTTCTTT

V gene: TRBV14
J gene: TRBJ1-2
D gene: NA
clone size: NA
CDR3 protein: CASSQDTARPYGYTF
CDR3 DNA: TGTGCCAGCAGCCAAGATACAGCCCGACCCTATGGCTACACCTTC

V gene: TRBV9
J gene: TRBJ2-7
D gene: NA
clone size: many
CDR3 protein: CASSVGGNSYEQYF
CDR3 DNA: TGTGCCAGCAGCGTAGGAGGGAATTCCTACGAGCAGTACTTC

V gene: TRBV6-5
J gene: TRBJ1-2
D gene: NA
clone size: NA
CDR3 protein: CANSYPGQPFYGYTF
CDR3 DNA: TGTGCCAACAGTTACCCCGGACAGCCCTTCTATGGCTACACCTTC

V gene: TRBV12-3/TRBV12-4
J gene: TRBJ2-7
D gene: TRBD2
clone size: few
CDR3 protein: CASSQQTSRYEQYF
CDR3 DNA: TGTGCCAGCAGTCAACAGACTAGCAGATACGAGCAGTACTTC

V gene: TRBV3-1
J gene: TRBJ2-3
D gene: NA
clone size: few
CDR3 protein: CASSLAKDTQYF
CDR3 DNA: TGTGCCAGCAGCCTCGCGAAAGATACGCAGTATTTT

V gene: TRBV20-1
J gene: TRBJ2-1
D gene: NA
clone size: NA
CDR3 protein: CSARDQKQGSYNEQFF
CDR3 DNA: TGCAGTGCTAGAGATCAGAAACAGGGTTCCTACAATGAGCAGTTCTTC

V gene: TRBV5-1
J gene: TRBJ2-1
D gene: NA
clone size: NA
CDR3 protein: CASSLAPSGSYNEQFF
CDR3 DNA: TGCGCCAGCAGCTTAGCCCCCAGCGGTTCCTACAATGAGCAGTTCTTC

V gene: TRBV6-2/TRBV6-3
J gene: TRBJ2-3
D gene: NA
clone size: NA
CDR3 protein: CASSYSGELTDTQYF
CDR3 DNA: TGTGCCAGCAGTTACTCGGGAGAGCTCACAGATACGCAGTATTTT